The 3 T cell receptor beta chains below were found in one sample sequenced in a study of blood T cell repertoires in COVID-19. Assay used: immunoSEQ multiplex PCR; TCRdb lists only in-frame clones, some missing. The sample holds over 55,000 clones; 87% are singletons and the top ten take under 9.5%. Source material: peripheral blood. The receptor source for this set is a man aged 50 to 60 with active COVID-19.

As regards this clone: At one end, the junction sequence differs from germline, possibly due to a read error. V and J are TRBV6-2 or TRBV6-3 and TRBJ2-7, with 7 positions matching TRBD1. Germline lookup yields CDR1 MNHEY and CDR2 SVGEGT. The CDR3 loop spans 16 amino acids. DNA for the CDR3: TGTGCCAGCAGTCACTCTCTTTGGGACAGCTCCTACGAGCAGTACTTC. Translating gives CASSHSLWDSSYEQYF.

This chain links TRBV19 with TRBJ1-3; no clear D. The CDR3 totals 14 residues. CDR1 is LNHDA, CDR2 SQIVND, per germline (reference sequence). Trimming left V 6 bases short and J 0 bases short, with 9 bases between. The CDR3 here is CASSSQSSGNTIYF. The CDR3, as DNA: TGTGCCAGTAGCTCGCAGTCCTCTGGAAACACCATATATTTT.

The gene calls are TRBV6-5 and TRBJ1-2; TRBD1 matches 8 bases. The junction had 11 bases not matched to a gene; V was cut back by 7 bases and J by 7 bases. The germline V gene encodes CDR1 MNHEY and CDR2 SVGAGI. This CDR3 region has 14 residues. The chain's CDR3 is CASNPDRGRGGYTF. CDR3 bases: TGTGCCAGCAATCCCGACAGGGGACGGGGTGGCTACACCTTC.